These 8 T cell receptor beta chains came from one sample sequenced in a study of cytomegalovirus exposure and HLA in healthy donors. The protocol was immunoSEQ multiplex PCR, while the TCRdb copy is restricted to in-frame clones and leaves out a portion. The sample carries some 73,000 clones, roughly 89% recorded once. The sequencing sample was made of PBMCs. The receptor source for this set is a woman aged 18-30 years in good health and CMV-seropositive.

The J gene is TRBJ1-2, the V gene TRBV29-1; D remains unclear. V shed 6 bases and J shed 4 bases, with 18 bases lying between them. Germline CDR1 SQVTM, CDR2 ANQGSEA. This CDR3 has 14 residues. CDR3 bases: TGCAGCGTGGCGAAAAGACTTGGCGGCTATGGCTACACCTTC. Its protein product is CSVAKRLGGYGYTF.

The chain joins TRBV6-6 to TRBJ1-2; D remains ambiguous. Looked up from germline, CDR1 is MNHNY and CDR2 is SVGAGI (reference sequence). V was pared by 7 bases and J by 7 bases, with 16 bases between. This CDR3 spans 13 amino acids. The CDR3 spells CASKEGGLGGYTF. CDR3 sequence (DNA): TGTGCCAGCAAGGAAGGCGGCCTGGGTGGCTACACCTTC.

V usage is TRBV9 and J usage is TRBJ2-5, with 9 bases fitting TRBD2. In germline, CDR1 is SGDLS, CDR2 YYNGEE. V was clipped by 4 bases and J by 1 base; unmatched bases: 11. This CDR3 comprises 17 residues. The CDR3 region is CASSPPHGLASQETQYF. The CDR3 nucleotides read TGTGCCAGCAGCCCACCCCACGGACTAGCGTCCCAAGAGACCCAGTACTTC.

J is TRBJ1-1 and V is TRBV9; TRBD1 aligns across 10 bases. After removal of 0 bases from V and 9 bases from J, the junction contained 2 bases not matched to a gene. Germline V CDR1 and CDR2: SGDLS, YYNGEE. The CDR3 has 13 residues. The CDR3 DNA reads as TGTGCCAGCAGCGTAGGACAGGGGGCGCAAGCTTTCTTT. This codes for CASSVGQGAQAFF.

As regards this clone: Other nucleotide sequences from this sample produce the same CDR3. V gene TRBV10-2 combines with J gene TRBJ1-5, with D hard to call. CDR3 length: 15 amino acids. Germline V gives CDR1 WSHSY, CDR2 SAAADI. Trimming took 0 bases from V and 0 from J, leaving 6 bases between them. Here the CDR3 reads CASSESGGSNQPQHF. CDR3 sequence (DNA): TGCGCCAGCAGTGAGTCGGGAGGTAGCAATCAGCCCCAGCATTTT.

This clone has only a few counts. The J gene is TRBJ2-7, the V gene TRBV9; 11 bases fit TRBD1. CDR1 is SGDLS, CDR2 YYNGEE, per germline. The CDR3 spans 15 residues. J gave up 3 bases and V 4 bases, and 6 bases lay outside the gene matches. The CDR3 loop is CASSKGQGEVYEQYF. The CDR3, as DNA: TGTGCCAGCAGCAAGGGACAGGGGGAGGTCTACGAGCAGTACTTC.

The CDR3 protein is CASSLGDTYNEQFF. CDR3 DNA sequence: TGTGCCAGCAGCTTAGGGGACACCTACAATGAGCAGTTCTTC. This chain joins TRBV7-2 and TRBJ2-1, with TRBD1 as a possible D gene (6 bases). The V gene lost 1 base and the J gene lost 2 bases, with 6 bases spanning the gap. This CDR3 is 14 amino acids long. CDR1 SGHTA and CDR2 FQGNSA come from the germline V gene.

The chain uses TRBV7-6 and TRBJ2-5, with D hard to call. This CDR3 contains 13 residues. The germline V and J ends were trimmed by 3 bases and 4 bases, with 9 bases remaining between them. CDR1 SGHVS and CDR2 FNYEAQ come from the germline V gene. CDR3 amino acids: CASSFKPGETQYF. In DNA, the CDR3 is TGTGCCAGCAGCTTTAAGCCTGGAGAGACCCAGTACTTC.